The entry below describes one TCR beta chain. Its antigen remains unknown. The data are from a study of beta chain features in type 1 diabetes. For the study at large: Similarity in age, gender and cell yields was seen between patients and healthy donors.

Points from the study as a whole: A greater similarity of naive, central memory and Treg TCRB repertoires was seen among patients than among healthy donors. Cells expressing TCR highly could be over-represented by cDNA sequencing.

Of the isolated RNA, all was reverse transcribed, and so the sequenced material was expressed TCRB transcripts. The protocol was immunoSEQ multiplex PCR, while the TCRdb copy is restricted to in-frame clones and leaves out a portion. The table has around 330,000 clones, about 10% seen once. V lost 2 bases and J lost 2, with 16 bases in between. Germline V CDR1 and CDR2: SGHTA, FQGNSA. The CDR3 is 17 residues long. This clonotype was sampled from a woman aged 25 to 39 in good health. V and J are TRBV7-2 and TRBJ1-5, with D perhaps TRBD1 (6 bases). Sequencing was performed on naive CD4+ T cells from blood. The CDR3 coding sequence is TGTGCCAGCAGCTTAATTAATGCAGGGGCAGGCAATCAGCCCCAGCATTTT. Its protein is CASSLINAGAGNQPQHF.